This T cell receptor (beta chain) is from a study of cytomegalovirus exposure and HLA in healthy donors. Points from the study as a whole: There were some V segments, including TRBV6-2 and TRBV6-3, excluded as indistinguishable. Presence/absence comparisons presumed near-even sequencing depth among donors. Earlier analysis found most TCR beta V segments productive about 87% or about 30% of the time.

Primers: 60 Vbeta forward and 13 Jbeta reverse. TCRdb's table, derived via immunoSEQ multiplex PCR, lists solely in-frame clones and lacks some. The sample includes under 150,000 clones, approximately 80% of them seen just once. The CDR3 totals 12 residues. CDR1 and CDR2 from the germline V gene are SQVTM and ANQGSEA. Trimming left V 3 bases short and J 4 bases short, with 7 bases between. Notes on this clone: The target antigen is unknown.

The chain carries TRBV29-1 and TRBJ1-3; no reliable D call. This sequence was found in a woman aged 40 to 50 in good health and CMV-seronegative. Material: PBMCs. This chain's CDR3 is CSVDSQGNTIYF. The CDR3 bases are TGCAGCGTTGATTCTCAGGGAAACACCATATATTTT.